A selection of T cell receptor beta chains follows, all from one sample in a study of blood T cell repertoires in COVID-19. Data came from immunoSEQ multiplex PCR; TCRdb stores just in-frame clones and leaves some out. The sample lists over 50,000 clones, roughly 84% seen once, with approximately 12% in the top ten. Sequenced material: peripheral blood. The receptors come from a man between 70 and 80 years old with active COVID-19. The CDR3 runs from the conserved cysteine through the conserved F or W. D genes are given only for firm matches. Some rows mark clone size as missing; the rest say once, few, many or name a class of expanded clone.

d_gene	v_gene	j_gene	abundance	CDR3aa	CDR3nt
TRBD2	TRBV19	TRBJ2-5	NA	CATAGTRQETQYF	TGTGCCACCGCCGGGACTAGACAAGAGACCCAGTACTTC
TRBD1	TRBV2	TRBJ1-6	medium-sized	CATRGTGTPLHF	TGTGCCACCCGCGGGACAGGGACACCCCTCCACTTT
NA	TRBV7-2	TRBJ2-5	NA	CASSLFSRGRGVGETQYF	TGTGCCAGCAGCTTATTCAGTCGGGGCAGGGGGGTTGGGGAGACCCAGTACTTC
TRBD1	TRBV5-4	TRBJ2-3	NA	CASSPGGDRETQYF	TGTGCCAGCAGCCCAGGGGGCGACCGGGAGACGCAGTATTTT
NA	TRBV7-2	TRBJ2-7	NA	CASSLGRLSYEQYF	TGTGCCAGCAGCTTGGGCAGGCTATCCTACGAGCAGTACTTC
TRBD1	TRBV6-5	TRBJ1-1	NA	CASRPPGGEKAFF	TGTGCCAGCAGACCCCCAGGGGGAGAAAAAGCTTTCTTT
TRBD2	TRBV4-3	TRBJ2-1	once	CASSRRGAGGPPPYNEQFF	TGCGCCAGCAGCCGAAGAGGAGCGGGGGGACCTCCTCCCTACAATGAGCAGTTCTTC
TRBD2	TRBV11-3	TRBJ2-3	NA	CASSRSGGTITDTQYF	TGTGCCAGCAGCCGTAGCGGGGGGACTATCACAGATACGCAGTATTTT
TRBD1	TRBV6-5	TRBJ1-4	once	CASSYSGGGTGRELFF	TGTGCCAGCAGTTACTCCGGGGGGGGGACAGGGCGCGAACTGTTTTTT
NA	TRBV7-9	TRBJ1-2	NA	CASSFNREGYTF	TGTGCCAGCAGCTTTAACCGAGAGGGCTACACCTTC
TRBD1	TRBV7-9	TRBJ2-1	NA	CASSPPGDRGLNEQFF	TGTGCCAGCAGCCCTCCCGGGGACAGGGGCCTCAATGAGCAGTTCTTC
TRBD1	TRBV7-8	TRBJ1-2	NA	CASSLFGGQGRGYTF	TGTGCCAGCAGCTTATTTGGGGGACAGGGGAGAGGCTACACCTTC
TRBD1	TRBV2	TRBJ2-5	NA	CASRSGQTPQETQYF	TGTGCCAGCAGGTCGGGACAGACGCCCCAAGAGACCCAGTACTTC
NA	TRBV12-3/TRBV12-4	TRBJ1-2	NA	CASSLSGRSGYTF	TGTGCCAGCAGTTTATCAGGGCGTAGCGGCTACACCTTC
NA	TRBV6-6	TRBJ2-1	few	CASSYSLVYNEQFF	TGTGCCAGCAGTTACTCGTTAGTCTACAATGAGCAGTTCTTC
NA	TRBV12-5	TRBJ2-7	NA	CASGRDTAYEQYF	TGTGCTAGTGGACGGGACACCGCCTACGAGCAGTACTTC
NA	TRBV28	TRBJ2-1	NA	CASSLTVGEQFF	TGTGCCAGCAGTTTAACAGTCGGTGAGCAGTTCTTC
NA	TRBV5-1	TRBJ2-7	many	CASSLTGSSYEQYF	TGCGCCAGCAGCTTGACAGGGAGCTCCTACGAGCAGTACTTC
NA	TRBV19	TRBJ2-2	NA	CASSIPAGVHTGELFF	TGTGCCAGTAGTATCCCTGCAGGGGTCCACACCGGGGAGCTGTTTTTT
NA	TRBV27	TRBJ2-7	NA	CASSPGTYYEQYF	TGTGCCAGCAGTCCCGGGACTTACTACGAGCAGTACTTC
TRBD2	TRBV5-1	TRBJ2-5	NA	CASAGVAGGGETQYF	TGCGCCAGCGCCGGGGTAGCGGGGGGAGGAGAGACCCAGTACTTC
TRBD1	TRBV9	TRBJ2-7	NA	CASSPEFRDRISPEQYF	TGTGCCAGCAGCCCTGAGTTCCGGGACAGGATTTCTCCCGAGCAGTACTTC
NA	TRBV7-9	TRBJ2-7	NA	CASSVRSLNSYEQYF	TGTGCCAGCAGCGTACGTAGCTTAAACTCCTACGAGCAGTACTTC
TRBD1	TRBV5-1	TRBJ1-1	NA	CASSSGIGGTGRGWEAFF	TGCGCCAGCAGCTCCGGTATTGGCGGGACAGGTCGCGGCTGGGAAGCTTTCTTT
NA	TRBV5-1	TRBJ1-1	NA	CASSLVAGANTEAFF	TGCGCCAGCAGCTTGGTTGCCGGAGCGAACACTGAAGCTTTCTTT
NA	TRBV28	TRBJ2-7	NA	CASSLLSYEQYF	TGTGCCAGCAGTTTACTTTCCTACGAGCAGTACTTC
TRBD1	TRBV2	TRBJ1-2	many	CASSEGGTGYYGYTF	TGTGCCAGCAGTGAGGGTGGGACAGGGTACTATGGCTACACCTTC
TRBD2	TRBV2	TRBJ2-5	NA	CASSGGASGQETQYF	TGTGCCAGCAGTGGCGGTGCTAGCGGGCAAGAGACCCAGTACTTC
NA	TRBV7-9	TRBJ1-5	NA	CASSPGNQPQHF	TGTGCCAGCAGCCCAGGAAATCAGCCCCAGCATTTT